This TCR beta chain was found in a study of T-cell reconstitution after alpha-beta-depleted transplantation in children. CDR1 MNHEY and CDR2 SMNVEV come from the germline V gene (reference sequence). The ends lost 6 bases at V and 1 base at J; junction bases unmatched: 19. CDR3 length: 19 residues. It was with unique molecular identifiers that the TCRbeta library was prepared. TCRdb analysed the PCR reads with MiXCR anew, one entry per CDR3 protein. The data show hundreds of thousands of distinct CDR3 sequences, 15% to 20% seen once. The material was PBMCs, mostly from graft donor cells, obtained 360 days after TCRalphabeta/CD19-depleted stem cell transplant. The receptor's source is a male patient aged 2-10 years who had a stem cell transplant for acute lymphoblastic leukemia, so the T cells may come from the graft donor. This sequence joins TRBV27 and TRBJ2-3; 7 bases agree with TRBD1. CDR3 region: CASRVTGWDTIVGTDTQYF. The CDR3 region has the DNA TGTGCCAGCAGAGTGACAGGGTGGGATACAATTGTCGGCACAGATACGCAGTATTTT.